This passage covers 24 T cell receptor beta chains from one sample sequenced in a study of T cells in Graves' hyperthyroidism and ophthalmopathy (dated by TCRdb to between 2018 and 2020). Libraries were built with multiplex PCR. The sequencer listed for this sample is Illumina HiSeq 2000. The TCR beta CDR3 regions were amplified from RNA transcripts. The TCR CDR3 was subjected to a first round of RT-PCR using the HTBI primer set and the Qiagen OneStep RT-PCR kit. The public reads were reanalyzed by TCRdb: fastp trimming at Q25, MiXCR alignment, in-frame beta chains only. Every distinct CDR3 protein forms one entry, paired with its most common genes and DNA. This sample comprises a few hundred thousand distinct CDR3 sequences, 15% to 19% of them detected only once. 7.5% to 9% of the sample goes to the ten largest clones. Sequenced sample: blood. The receptors were sampled from a young woman with Graves' hyperthyroidism.

This clonotype showed up many times. The V gene is TRBV10-1, the J gene TRBJ2-1, with TRBD2 matching over 10 bases. The CDR3 is 15 residues long. Germline CDR1 WNHNN, CDR2 SYGVQD (reference sequence). V gave up 8 bases and J gave up 8 bases; unmatched junction bases: 12. CDR3 in amino acids: CASPGQTSGLYEQFF. The CDR3 nucleotides are TGCGCCAGCCCCGGCCAGACTAGCGGGCTCTATGAGCAGTTCTTC.

This clonotype was observed a few times. The chain has TRBV6-2 or TRBV6-3 and TRBJ2-1; 13 nucleotides line up with TRBD2. After removal of 0 bases from V and 8 bases from J, the junction contained 13 bases not matched to a gene. Germline assignment: CDR1 MNHEY and CDR2 SVGEGT. There are 19 residues in the CDR3. Written as DNA, the CDR3 is TGTGCCAGCAGTTACTCGAGACTAAGGACTAGCGGGAGTTCCCATGAGCAGTTCTTC. Encoded protein: CASSYSRLRTSGSSHEQFF.

This clonotype was observed many times. The chain has TRBV6-5 and TRBJ2-7; D remains unclear. This CDR3 comprises 15 residues. V was shortened by 2 bases and J by 4 bases, with 15 bases between the two germline ends. The germline V gene encodes CDR1 MNHEY and CDR2 SVGAGI. CDR3 nucleotides: TGTGCCAGCAGTTACGGAGCCTCGGGCGCGTACGAGCAGTACTTC. This translates into CASSYGASGAYEQYF.

This clonotype was seen more than once but under ten times. This chain connects TRBV4-1 to TRBJ2-5; 13 bases line up with TRBD2. The CDR3 extends over 17 amino acids. Germline V gene lookup returns CDR1 MGHRA and CDR2 YSYEKL. The V gene end was trimmed by 4 bases and the J gene end by 4 bases; junction bases not matched to a gene: 9. The CDR3 is CASSPRKLAGGGETQYF. The CDR3 DNA is TGCGCCAGCAGCCCCCGCAAACTAGCGGGGGGGGGAGAGACCCAGTACTTC.

This clonotype appeared many times. V and J are TRBV29-1 and TRBJ2-5; no clear D gene. The V gene lost 3 bases and the J gene lost 4 bases, with 6 bases spanning the gap. Germline V gene sequence: CDR1 SQVTM, CDR2 ANQGSEA. The CDR3 sequence is 11 residues long. In DNA form, the CDR3 reads TGCAGCGTTGACAACCGAGAGACCCAGTACTTC. Protein sequence: CSVDNRETQYF.

This clonotype was seen a handful of times. The chain joins TRBV7-9 to TRBJ2-7; 7 bases agree with TRBD2. CDR3 length equals 16 residues. Germline lookup yields CDR1 SEHNR and CDR2 FQNEAQ (reference sequence). V lost 2 bases, J lost 0 bases, and 7 bases stayed unmatched. In nucleotides, the CDR3 is TGTGCCAGCAGCTTAAGTGTGGGACTACCCTCCTACGAGCAGTACTTC. Residues: CASSLSVGLPSYEQYF.

This clonotype appeared a few times. The J gene is TRBJ2-5, the V gene TRBV6-2 or TRBV6-3; 8 nucleotides agree with TRBD1. Germline-derived CDR1 and CDR2 are MNHEY and SVGEGT. The CDR3 sequence is 15 residues long. Losses at the gene ends were 2 bases for V and 5 bases for J; bases not matched to a gene: 7. CDR3 coding DNA: TGTGCCAGCAGTTACGGACAGGGCGGAGCTGAGACCCAGTACTTC. Translating it yields CASSYGQGGAETQYF.

As concerns this clonotype: It may be a read error: a sequence one base away is much more abundant. The rearrangement joins TRBV12-3 or TRBV12-4 to TRBJ2-5; D not certain. Trimming stripped 3 bases from V and 5 bases from J, with 10 bases between. The CDR3 is 13 residues long. CDR3 loop: CASSFGVRETQYF. The CDR3 nucleotides are TGTGCCAGCAGTTTTGGGGTTAGGGAGACCCAGTACTTC.

This clonotype was recorded many times. The chain combines TRBV11-1 with TRBJ2-7, with D perhaps TRBD1 (6 bases). Germline lookup yields CDR1 SGHAT and CDR2 FQDESV (reference sequence). Trimming took 1 base from V and 2 from J, leaving 9 bases between them. The CDR3 sequence is 14 residues long. In nucleotides, the CDR3 is TGTGCCAGCAGCTTAGGAGGGACAACCTACGAGCAGTACTTC. This codes for CASSLGGTTYEQYF. The variable domain in full, completed from reference TRBV11-1 and TRBJ2-7, reads EAEVAQSPRYKITEKSQAVAFWCDPISGHATLYWYRQILGQGPELLVQFQDESVVDDSQLPKDRFSAERLKGVDSTLKIQPAELGDSAMYLCASSLGGTTYEQYFGPGTRLTVT.

This clonotype was counted ten times or more. The CDR3 spells CASTPGEGVEQFF. Here the CDR3 DNA reads TGTGCCAGCACCCCCGGAGAGGGAGTTGAGCAGTTCTTC. The chain uses TRBV7-3 and TRBJ2-1; tentative D call: TRBD2 (5 bases). With 7 bases removed from V and 9 bases from J, the gap between germline ends came to 16 bases. Per germline, CDR1 SGHTA and CDR2 FQGTGA. The length of the CDR3 is 13 residues.

This clonotype was counted between two and nine times. The chain recombines TRBV19 with TRBJ2-4; no reliable D call. The CDR3 consists of 14 residues. Trimming took 3 bases from V and 1 from J, leaving 7 bases between them. Germline values: CDR1 LNHDA, CDR2 SQIVND (reference sequence). CDR3 residues: CASSIPRAKNIQYF. Written as DNA, the CDR3 is TGTGCCAGTAGTATCCCCAGGGCCAAAAACATTCAGTACTTC.

This clonotype was recorded at least ten times. The chain employs TRBV20-1 and TRBJ1-2; D ambiguous. Germline V gives CDR1 DFQATT, CDR2 SNEGSKA (reference sequence). This CDR3 has 12 residues. V was shortened by 1 base and J by 8 bases, with 11 bases between the two germline ends. CDR3 loop: CSARGPPTGYTF. The DNA for the CDR3 is TGCAGTGCTAGAGGTCCCCCCACGGGCTACACCTTC.

This clonotype appeared once. CDR3 region: CASSLFLAGQETQYF. The CDR3 DNA is TGTGCCAGCAGCTTATTCCTAGCGGGTCAAGAGACCCAGTACTTC. The chain has TRBV7-9 and TRBJ2-5, with 8 bases lining up with TRBD2. The junction had 4 bases not matched to a gene; V was cut back by 2 bases and J by 2 bases. Germline CDR1 and CDR2: SEHNR and FQNEAQ (reference sequence). The CDR3 covers 15 residues.

Comments on this clonotype: The junction shows a germline mismatch at one end, possibly a read error. V usage is TRBV9 and J usage is TRBJ1-3; D call uncertain. Germline V gives CDR1 SGDLS, CDR2 YYNGEE. The CDR3 is 14 amino acids. The CDR3 region has the DNA TGTGCCAGCAGCGTATCGGACTCTGGAGACACCATATATTTT. Amino acid sequence: CASSVSDSGDTIYF.

This clonotype was seen at least ten times. The chain recombines TRBV28 with TRBJ1-6; 7 bases line up with TRBD1. The CDR3 extends over 15 amino acids. Unmatched junction bases numbered 4, after V lost 1 base and J lost 7 bases. Per germline, CDR1 MDHEN and CDR2 SYDVKM. CDR3 sequence: CASSLSQGQNSPLHF. The DNA for the CDR3 is TGTGCCAGCAGTTTATCACAGGGACAGAATTCACCCCTCCACTTT.

This clonotype has at least ten counts. V gene TRBV15 combines with J gene TRBJ1-5; D gene uncertain. Germline CDR1 reads LNHNV; CDR2 reads YYDKDF (reference sequence). V lost 5 bases and J 6 bases, leaving 11 bases between the germline ends. The CDR3 covers 13 residues. The CDR3 reads CATSPEAGQPQHF. The CDR3 bases are TGTGCCACCAGCCCGGAGGCTGGTCAGCCCCAGCATTTT. Supplemented by reference TRBV15 and TRBJ1-5, the full variable domain reads DAMVIQNPRYQVTQFGKPVTLSCSQTLNHNVMYWYQQKSSQAPKLLFHYYDKDFNNEADTPDNFQSRRPNTSFCFLDIRSPGLGDTAMYLCATSPEAGQPQHFGDGTRLSIL.

This clonotype was recorded at least ten times. The CDR3 loop reads CASSPPGTVYGYTF. Written as DNA, the CDR3 is TGTGCCAGCAGCCCACCGGGGACAGTCTATGGCTACACCTTC. This chain uses TRBV5-8 with TRBJ1-2; TRBD1 aligns across 7 bases. Per the germline V gene, CDR1 is SGHTS and CDR2 is YDEGEE. The CDR3 length is 14 residues. Trimming cost V 4 bases and J 4 bases; bases outside gene matches: 7.

This clonotype has a count of ten or more. The J gene is TRBJ1-6, the V gene TRBV3-1; D gene ambiguous. This CDR3 is built from 12 residues. Trimming took 2 bases from V and 12 from J, leaving 8 bases between them. Germline V CDR1 and CDR2: LGHDT, YNNKEL (reference sequence). Here the CDR3 DNA reads TGTGCCAGCAGCCAACGGGATTTACCCCTCCACTTT. Translated, it gives CASSQRDLPLHF. Supplemented by reference TRBV3-1 and TRBJ1-6, the full variable domain reads DTAVSQTPKYLVTQMGNDKSIKCEQNLGHDTMYWYKQDSKKFLKIMFSYNNKELIINETVPNRFSPKSPDKAHLNLHINSLELGDSAVYFCASSQRDLPLHFGNGTRLTVT.

This clonotype was detected many times. The chain couples TRBV12-3 or TRBV12-4 to TRBJ1-3, with a weak D call TRBD1 (5 bases). Trimming left V 6 bases short and J 0 bases short, with 9 bases between. This CDR3 is 14 amino acids long. The CDR3 region is CASRTGLSGNTIYF. CDR3 nucleotide sequence: TGTGCCAGCAGAACAGGCCTCTCTGGAAACACCATATATTTT.

This clonotype came up many times. The chain employs TRBV28 and TRBJ2-7, with D maybe TRBD1 (6 bases). The CDR3 has 15 amino acids. Per germline, CDR1 MDHEN and CDR2 SYDVKM. The ends were cut back, 4 bases at V and 2 bases at J, with 15 bases in the middle. The CDR3 DNA reads as TGTGCCAGCAGTTCGAGTCACAGGGCTCCCTACGAGCAGTACTTC. Protein sequence: CASSSSHRAPYEQYF.

The chain is built from TRBV11-2 and TRBJ1-2; D perhaps matches TRBD1 (5 bases). The CDR3 runs to 15 residues. Looked up from germline, CDR1 is SGHAT and CDR2 is FQNNGV. V dropped 1 base and J dropped 6 bases, with 15 bases sitting between them. The CDR3 DNA reads as TGTGCCAGCAGCTTAGGTGTAGGGACCTGGGATGGCTACACCTTC. This codes for CASSLGVGTWDGYTF. The full variable domain, with the rest looked up from reference TRBV11-2 and TRBJ1-2, is EAGVAQSPRYKIIEKRQSVAFWCNPISGHATLYWYQQILGQGPKLLIQFQNNGVVDDSQLPKDRFSAERLKGVDSTLKIQPAKLEDSAVYLCASSLGVGTWDGYTFGSGTRLTVV.

This chain uses TRBV12-3 or TRBV12-4 with TRBJ1-2; no clear D. CDR3 length: 14 amino acids. Trimming pared 1 base from V and 1 base from J, leaving 7 bases between. CDR3 region: CASSLDKSNYGYTF. The CDR3 region has the DNA TGTGCCAGCAGTTTAGACAAGAGTAACTATGGCTACACCTTC.

As regards this clonotype: Here the CDR3 omits its conserved ending phenylalanine or tryptophan, so a read error is the likely source. The V call is TRBV12-3 or TRBV12-4, the J call TRBJ1-5; no clear D. The ends were cut back, 6 bases at V and 3 bases at J, with 6 bases in the middle. The CDR3 contains 12 residues. The CDR3 reads CASRYNNQPQHS. The CDR3 region has the DNA TGTGCCAGCAGATATAACAATCAGCCCCAGCATTCT.

The sample holds many counts of this clonotype. V gene TRBV20-1 combines with J gene TRBJ1-1; D gene uncertain. Trimming removed 3 bases at V and 4 bases at J, with 15 bases between. Per the germline V gene, CDR1 is DFQATT and CDR2 is SNEGSKA (reference sequence). This CDR3 comprises 14 residues. The CDR3: CSASGFMGGTEAFF. The CDR3 bases are TGCAGTGCTAGCGGGTTTATGGGCGGCACTGAAGCTTTCTTT.